This T cell receptor (beta chain) is from a study of blood T cell repertoires in COVID-19. Only in-frame clones appear in the TCRdb table, and some are missing; sequencing was by immunoSEQ multiplex PCR. The data contain 400,000 to 500,000 clones, around nine tenths of them singletons. The CDR3 spans 11 residues. The germline CDR1 and CDR2 sequences are SQVTM and ANQGSEA. Unmatched junction bases numbered 3, after V lost 4 bases and J lost 6 bases. Participants, roughly 18 to 90 years old, spanned more than 20 US areas. Those designated as exposed participants met a COVID-19 case within 2 weeks before study entry.

Sequences were obtained from PBMCs or T cells enriched from blood (not recorded which). V usage is TRBV29-1 and J usage is TRBJ2-7; 7 nucleotides line up with TRBD2. This TCR came from a woman aged 18-29 years who had been exposed to COVID-19. This CDR3 reads CSVGGEGEQYF. The CDR3 DNA is TGCAGCGTTGGTGGGGAGGGCGAGCAGTACTTC.